Listed here is a single T cell receptor (beta chain). Its antigen is unknown. Per-nucleotide qualities are absent, and no much larger clonotype sits a single base away. Germline trimming: 2 bases from V, 1 base from J; junction bases outside gene matches: 8. CDR1 and CDR2 are read off the germline V gene (reference sequence) as DFQATT and SNEGSKA. The CDR3 measures 16 amino acids from cysteine to phenylalanine. Of all the DNA, just the CDR3 is kept, 48 bases in frame from base 1. Library generation was performed with multiplex PCR. Sequenced on an Illumina HiSeq 4000. TCR beta libraries were built with iRepertoire HTBI primers and Arm-PCR amplification of CDR3 regions. Gel purification was performed on PCR products prior to sequencing. From the authors' description of their analysis: Across samples, some 62 TRBV and approximately 15 TRBJ segments were identified and used for gene usage analysis of CDR3 amino acid clonotypes. Filtered high-quality paired reads were merged into contigs using COPE and FqMerger. BLAST was used to align contigs to the IMGT TRBV, TRBD and TRBJ reference genes, and CDR3 was defined following IMGT. Highly expanded clones were defined as clonotypes with a frequency above 0.1%. Repertoire diversity was measured by Shannon entropy, and V-J evenness by the Gini coefficient. A clonotype was considered public if more than one individual shared it. TCRdb itself trimmed the public reads at Q25 with fastp, ran MiXCR and retained productive beta chains. Duplicate CDR3 protein sequences are folded into a single record with the most common DNA and genes. The authors' filters were not applied to this entry. Here the sample has 250,000 to 300,000 distinct CDR3 sequences; 15% to 20% occur a single time. The top ten constitute around 15% of the sample.

The sample originates from a study of regulatory T cells in long-lasting Graves disease (dated by TCRdb to the early 2020s). Regarding the research as a whole: Newly diagnosed Graves' disease patients had taken antithyroid drugs for less than 3 months. This study used TCR sequencing and RNA sequencing of peripheral blood to compare persistent Graves' disease patients against newly diagnosed Graves' disease patients. The study was conducted in China and was registered as a clinical trial. A total of around 35 samples underwent TCR sequencing, from some 13 patients with persistent Graves' disease and 20 or so patients with newly diagnosed Graves' disease. Findings and caveats that apply to the study as a whole: Only the TCR beta chain was sequenced and analyzed. More public clonotypes were shared among persistent patients (roughly 2,700) than among newly diagnosed patients (roughly 960). The authors acknowledged the small sample size as a limitation that may reduce accuracy. Because the primary lesion, thyroid tissue, could not be accessed, the study looked at peripheral blood alone. Persistent disease showed preferential use of TRBV28, TRBJ1-2 and TRBJ2-5, whereas newly diagnosed disease favored TRBV20-1 and TRBJ2-1. Compared with newly diagnosed patients, persistent Graves' disease patients had lower TCR Shannon entropy and fewer highly expanded clones, which suggests clonal expansion.

The time point label, read with the paper, signifies: newly diagnosed GD, antithyroid drugs for less than 3 months. RNA was extracted from PBMCs in TRIzol for both TCR sequencing and RNA sequencing. Graves' disease was diagnosed according to American Thyroid Association guidelines. Patients were recruited from an endocrinology department in Xi'an, China. Each patient gave about 10 milliliters of peripheral blood, collected in an EDTA anticoagulant tube. Ficoll Paque Plus density gradient separation was used to isolate PBMCs, and no further T cell sorting was done. An Agilent 2100 Bioanalyzer and agarose gel were used to check RNA quality, while a NanoDrop 2000 measured RNA concentration. This sample also belongs to another study, concerning T cells in Graves' hyperthyroidism and ophthalmopathy. The second study reports: Stable Graves' hyperthyroidism was defined as the absence of progression to ophthalmopathy over 18 months of follow-up. The hyperthyroidism patients were between 18 and 65 years old and newly diagnosed, with a disease duration of less than 2 months. Patients with uncontrolled infections, other autoimmune diseases, pregnancy or lactation were excluded. Diagnoses were based on clinical symptoms, serum thyroxine and TRAb, thyroid ultrasound and orbital computed tomography. For the first round of RT-PCR on the TCR CDR3, the HTBI primer set was used together with the Qiagen OneStep RT-PCR kit. Most expanded thyroid clonotypes (frequency above 0.001) were also found in blood, which suggests that blood repertoires may mirror thyroid immune responses. Ophthalmopathy was separated from stable hyperthyroidism by a 13 V-J signature model, with around 90% sensitivity and roughly 84% specificity obtained in cross-validation and 80%/75% obtained in testing. In validation, the model predicted progression to ophthalmopathy with roughly 70% sensitivity and 72% to 75% specificity, a median of around 6.6 months before onset. A discovery cohort of roughly 100 patients, roughly 43 with Graves' ophthalmopathy and approximately 60 with stable Graves' hyperthyroidism, was used to find distinguishing TCR V-J signatures. Whether ophthalmopathy could be predicted prospectively was tested in an independent validation cohort made up of about 20 hyperthyroidism patients plus 17 patients who later progressed to ophthalmopathy. For training and testing, the 95 to 100 patients in the discovery cohort were randomly divided in a 7:3 ratio. In more than 5 Graves' hyperthyroidism patients, the study also compared T-cell repertoires from thyroid tissue with T-cell repertoires from blood. After sampling, hyperthyroidism patients received methimazole starting at 30 mg daily, and ophthalmopathy patients received high-dose intravenous methylprednisolone. The libraries were constructed in a second round of multiplex PCR and then size-selected and purified. Sequencing of the libraries was done on an Illumina HiSeq2000 using paired-end 100 bp reads. Raw data were processed with SOAPnuke, discarding reads with adapters, uncalled bases, mean Phred below 15, or no exact constant-primer or identifier match. COPE v1.2.5 was used to merge the high-quality paired reads, and each unique nucleotide sequence was defined as a clonotype. Clonotypes were aligned to IMGT TRBV, TRBD and TRBJ reference segments using MiTCR v1.1. Only V-J combinations with frequency above 0.0001, covering roughly 99% of repertoires, were analysed. The TCS score was defined as the ratio of F50 (clonal expansion) to E x V (chaos), calculated using BLOSUM62-based TCRdist between CDR3 peptides within each V-J. Welch's t-statistics and random forest reduced roughly 540 V-J features to about 12, which were used in a naive Bayes classifier (R e1071). Sample size was not statistically predetermined, and blinding of investigators to group allocation was not performed. TCR Vbeta CDR3 sequencing of 135 peripheral blood samples (about 45 ophthalmopathy, 75 hyperthyroidism and approximately 17 progressor patients) is reported in the paper.

Sequencing was performed on peripheral blood mononuclear cells (PBMCs), taken at new diagnosis, from a patient treated with antithyroid drugs. Here the chain combines TRBV20-1 and TRBJ1-1; a stretch of 9 junction bases matches TRBD1. The receptor was isolated from a young woman with Graves disease. Donor details come from another sample of the same person, matched by shared clones. The CDR3 region: CSARSRTGAWNTEAFF. The DNA sequence reads TGCAGTGCTAGATCTCGGACAGGGGCTTGGAACACTGAAGCTTTCTTT.